The following is a T cell receptor beta chain sequence with its context. MiXCR was run by TCRdb on the 5' RACE reads, yielding one entry per CDR3 protein. Here the sample spans just over 350,000 distinct CDR3 sequences, approximately 15% being singletons. The CDR3 loop spans 15 amino acids. V lost 3 bases and J 1 base, leaving 9 bases between the germline ends. Germline V gene data show CDR1 as SGHTA and CDR2 as FQGTGA. This sample is drawn from a study of T-cell memory formation after mild COVID-19. The V gene is TRBV7-3, the J gene TRBJ2-2, with D perhaps matching TRBD1 (6 bases). This TCR was sampled from a man between 18 and 29 years old who had mild COVID-19 (a few samples of this study predate the infection). Cell type and time point are not known. The sample consisted of PBMCs or a T cell subset sorted from them (not recorded which). The CDR3 sequence is CASSFTGLNTGELFF. The CDR3 DNA follows: TGTGCCAGCAGCTTTACAGGGCTGAACACCGGGGAGCTGTTTTTT.